Listed below are T cell receptor beta chains from one sample, sequenced in a study of identical twins. Via MiXCR, TCRdb re-called the 5' RACE reads, giving one row per CDR3 protein. Among 350,000 to 450,000 distinct CDR3 sequences listed, about 18% were seen once. The sequenced sample was naive T cells sorted from blood. The receptors derive from a man aged 45-60 years in good health. Each CDR3 is given with its conserved first and last residue. The order of the fields is clone size, V gene, J gene, CDR3 protein. The size field is filled for only some rows; it gives once, few, many or a size class.

abundance: -; v_gene: TRBV3-1; j_gene: TRBJ2-1; CDR3aa: CASSQRPGRGFNEQFF
abundance: many; v_gene: TRBV12-3/TRBV12-4; j_gene: TRBJ2-7; CDR3aa: CASSLIWNEQYF
abundance: many; v_gene: TRBV11-2; j_gene: TRBJ2-1; CDR3aa: CASSLTGTSLNEQFF
abundance: -; v_gene: TRBV3-1; j_gene: TRBJ2-1; CDR3aa: CASSQGSSSGVYNEQFF
abundance: few; v_gene: TRBV6-2/TRBV6-3; j_gene: TRBJ2-7; CDR3aa: CASSQGLLPYEQYF
abundance: -; v_gene: TRBV29-1; j_gene: TRBJ2-1; CDR3aa: CSLRGGASYNEQFF
abundance: -; v_gene: TRBV12-3/TRBV12-4; j_gene: TRBJ2-1; CDR3aa: CASSRQESSYNEQFF
abundance: few; v_gene: TRBV11-1; j_gene: TRBJ2-7; CDR3aa: CASSLFNGAYEQYF
abundance: -; v_gene: TRBV6-5; j_gene: TRBJ2-1; CDR3aa: CASTREQFF
abundance: -; v_gene: TRBV6-1; j_gene: TRBJ2-1; CDR3aa: CATGIAGVGNEQFF
abundance: many; v_gene: TRBV20-1; j_gene: TRBJ2-7; CDR3aa: CSASRTGDVNEQYF
abundance: -; v_gene: TRBV25-1; j_gene: TRBJ1-6; CDR3aa: CASSESQIYNSPLHF
abundance: -; v_gene: TRBV19; j_gene: TRBJ2-2; CDR3aa: CASHRGHVSGELFF
abundance: -; v_gene: TRBV4-2; j_gene: TRBJ2-5; CDR3aa: CASSPGTSGRSFGETQYF
abundance: -; v_gene: TRBV2; j_gene: TRBJ2-5; CDR3aa: CASRDTGTGYLETQYF
abundance: -; v_gene: TRBV9; j_gene: TRBJ1-2; CDR3aa: CASSVASADYGYTF
abundance: many; v_gene: TRBV24-1; j_gene: TRBJ2-2; CDR3aa: CATSDLGQANTGELFF